This is a list of T cell receptor beta chains from one sample in a study of cytomegalovirus exposure and HLA in healthy donors. Sequencing used immunoSEQ multiplex PCR; TCRdb keeps in-frame clones, though not all of them. This table holds about 55,000 clones. The sequencing input was PBMCs. The receptors were sampled from a man aged 45-65 years in good health and CMV-seropositive. The CDR3 runs from the conserved cysteine through the conserved F or W. Fields, in order: J gene, D gene, V gene, CDR3 DNA, CDR3 protein. A D gene is named only where the DNA matches it firmly.

TRBJ2-7 . TRBV6-5 TGTGCCAGCACCCCGGGGAGCGCGGTGGCCTACGAGCAGTACTTC CASTPGSAVAYEQYF
TRBJ2-1 TRBD2 TRBV29-1 TGCAGCTCCTCCGGGGCGGGGGGGCCCTACAATGAGCAGTTCTTC CSSSGAGGPYNEQFF
TRBJ1-1 . TRBV18 TGTGCCAGCTCACCACGGGAGATTGAGGGGAACACTGAAGCTTTCTTT CASSPREIEGNTEAFF
TRBJ2-7 TRBD1 TRBV30 TGTGCCTGGGACAGGGGAACCTACGAGCAGTACTTC CAWDRGTYEQYF
TRBJ2-1 TRBD2 TRBV4-2 TGTGCCAGCAGCCAAGGACTAGCGGGGAGAGATGAGCAGTTCTTC CASSQGLAGRDEQFF
TRBJ2-7 TRBD1 TRBV27 TGTGCCAGCAGCGACAGGGGCTACGAGCAGTACTTC CASSDRGYEQYF
TRBJ1-2 . TRBV5-8 TGTGCCAGCACCCGGGGAGAAGCTAACTATGGCTACACCTTC CASTRGEANYGYTF
TRBJ1-1 TRBD1 TRBV7-2 TGTGCCAGCAGCTTAGGGGACAGAGTGAACACTGAAGCTTTCTTT CASSLGDRVNTEAFF
TRBJ1-5 . TRBV18 TGTGCCAGCTCACCGGACAGAAATCAGCCCCAGCATTTT CASSPDRNQPQHF
TRBJ1-2 . TRBV11-2 TGTGCCAGCAGCTCATCGGGCCCGGGGTTGAACACCTTC CASSSSGPGLNTF
TRBJ1-4 . TRBV7-2 TGTGCCAGCAGCTTATTAGGGGCAGGGAGGTTTGAAAAACTGTTTTTT CASSLLGAGRFEKLFF
TRBJ2-2 TRBD2 TRBV11-1 TGTGCCAGCAGTCTCAGGACTAGCGGGTTGAAGGGGCTGTTTTTT CASSLRTSGLKGLFF
TRBJ1-1 TRBD1 TRBV11-2 TGTGCCAGCAGCCCCAGGGGGTTGAACACTGAAGCTTTCTTT CASSPRGLNTEAFF
TRBJ1-2 TRBD1 TRBV6-4 TGTGCCAGCAGTGCCGGACAGGGGGCTAGGAGCTACACCTTC CASSAGQGARSYTF
TRBJ1-3 . TRBV29-1 TGCAGCGTTGATAGAGGTGGAAACACCATATATTTT CSVDRGGNTIYF
TRBJ1-2 TRBD1 TRBV6-6 TGTGCCAGCAGCGGGACAGGGGACGAGCATGGCTACACCTTC CASSGTGDEHGYTF
TRBJ2-7 . TRBV15 TGTGCCACCAGCAGAGGGGGCGATTACGAGCAGTACTTC CATSRGGDYEQYF
TRBJ1-1 . TRBV6-9 TGTGCCAGCAGAAACGACAGAAGGTTAGCTTTCTTT CASRNDRRLAFF
TRBJ1-1 TRBD1 TRBV7-2 TGTGCCAGCAGCTTACGAGGGACAGCCTCAAACACTGAAGCTTTCTTT CASSLRGTASNTEAFF
TRBJ2-3 . TRBV5-4 TGTGCCAGCAGCCCCGACTTTAGCACAGATACGCAGTATTTT CASSPDFSTDTQYF